The 2 T cell receptor beta chains below come from one sample, sequenced in a study of cytomegalovirus exposure and HLA in healthy donors. 13 Jbeta primers and 60 Vbeta primers were used for the PCR. The table came from immunoSEQ multiplex PCR; TCRdb's copy has only in-frame clones and leaves some out. The sample lists 120,000 to 150,000 clones, around 86% occurring once. Material: PBMCs. These receptors were collected from a woman aged 30 to 39 in good health and CMV-seronegative.

This clone was seen a few times. CDR3 sequence (DNA): TGCGCCAGCAGTGGGACAGGGGTCACTGAAGCTTTCTTT. It encodes CASSGTGVTEAFF. This rearrangement joins TRBV5-1 to TRBJ1-1; 10 bases are shared with TRBD1. This CDR3 comprises 13 residues. Germline assignment: CDR1 SGHRS and CDR2 YFSETQ. V lost 5 bases to trimming and J lost 4 bases; unmatched junction nucleotides: 2.

This chain links TRBV28 with TRBJ2-7; 7 bases match TRBD1. V lost 6 bases, J lost 2 bases, and 10 bases stayed unmatched. Germline loops: CDR1 MDHEN, CDR2 SYDVKM. The length of the CDR3 is 15 residues. CDR3 DNA: TGTGCCAGCAGGGGGACCGGACAGGCCGCCTACGAGCAGTACTTC. This encodes CASRGTGQAAYEQYF.